This T cell receptor beta chain was sequenced in a study of PD-L1 blockade in urothelial cancer. The method was immunoSEQ multiplex PCR; TCRdb's version includes in-frame clones alone and lacks a portion of them. Among roughly 120,000 clones listed, around 90% were seen once. Sample time point: peripheral blood 6 weeks after treatment start. A total of 1 to 8 samples per patient were collected pretreatment and on-treatment. The CDR3 spans 14 residues. The junction had 4 bases not matched to a gene; V was cut back by 5 bases and J by 3 bases. Germline values: CDR1 SGHAT, CDR2 FQNNGV. Material: PBMCs, obtained around atezolizumab (anti-PD-L1) treatment. The rearrangement links TRBV11-2 to TRBJ2-7, with 10 positions matching TRBD2. The origin of this receptor is a man aged 55 to 70 with urothelial cancer. Here the CDR3 reads CASSPTSGYYEQYF. The CDR3 bases are TGTGCCAGCAGCCCGACTAGCGGGTACTACGAGCAGTACTTC.